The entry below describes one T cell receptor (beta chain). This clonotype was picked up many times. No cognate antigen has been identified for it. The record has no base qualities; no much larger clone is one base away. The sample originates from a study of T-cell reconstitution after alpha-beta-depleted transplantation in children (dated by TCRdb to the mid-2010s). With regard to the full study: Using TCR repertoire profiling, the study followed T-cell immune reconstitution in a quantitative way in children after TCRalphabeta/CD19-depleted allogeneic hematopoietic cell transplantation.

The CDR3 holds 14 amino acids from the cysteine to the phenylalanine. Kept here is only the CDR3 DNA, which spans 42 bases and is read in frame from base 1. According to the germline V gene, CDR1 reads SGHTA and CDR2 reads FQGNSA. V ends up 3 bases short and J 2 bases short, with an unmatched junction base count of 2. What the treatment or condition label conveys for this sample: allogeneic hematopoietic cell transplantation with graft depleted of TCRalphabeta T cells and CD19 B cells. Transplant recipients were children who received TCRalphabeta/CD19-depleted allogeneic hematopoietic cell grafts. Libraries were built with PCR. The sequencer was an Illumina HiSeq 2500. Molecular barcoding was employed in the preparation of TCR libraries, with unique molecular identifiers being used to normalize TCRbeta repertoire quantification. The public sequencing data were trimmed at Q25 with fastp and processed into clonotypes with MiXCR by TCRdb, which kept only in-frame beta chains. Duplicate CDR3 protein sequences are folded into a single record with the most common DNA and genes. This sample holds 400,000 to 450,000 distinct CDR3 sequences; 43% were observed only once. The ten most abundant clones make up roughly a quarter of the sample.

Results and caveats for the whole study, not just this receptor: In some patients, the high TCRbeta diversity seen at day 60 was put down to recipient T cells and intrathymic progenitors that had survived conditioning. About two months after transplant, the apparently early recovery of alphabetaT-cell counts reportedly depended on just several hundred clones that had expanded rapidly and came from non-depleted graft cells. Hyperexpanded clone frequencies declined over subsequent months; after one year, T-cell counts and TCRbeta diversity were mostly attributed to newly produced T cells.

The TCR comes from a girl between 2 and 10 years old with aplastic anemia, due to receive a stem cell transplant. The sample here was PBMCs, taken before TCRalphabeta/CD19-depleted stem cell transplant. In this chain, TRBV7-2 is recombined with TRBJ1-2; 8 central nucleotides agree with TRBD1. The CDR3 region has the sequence CASSFRDRNYGYTF. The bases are TGTGCCAGCAGCTTCCGGGACAGGAACTATGGCTACACCTTC.